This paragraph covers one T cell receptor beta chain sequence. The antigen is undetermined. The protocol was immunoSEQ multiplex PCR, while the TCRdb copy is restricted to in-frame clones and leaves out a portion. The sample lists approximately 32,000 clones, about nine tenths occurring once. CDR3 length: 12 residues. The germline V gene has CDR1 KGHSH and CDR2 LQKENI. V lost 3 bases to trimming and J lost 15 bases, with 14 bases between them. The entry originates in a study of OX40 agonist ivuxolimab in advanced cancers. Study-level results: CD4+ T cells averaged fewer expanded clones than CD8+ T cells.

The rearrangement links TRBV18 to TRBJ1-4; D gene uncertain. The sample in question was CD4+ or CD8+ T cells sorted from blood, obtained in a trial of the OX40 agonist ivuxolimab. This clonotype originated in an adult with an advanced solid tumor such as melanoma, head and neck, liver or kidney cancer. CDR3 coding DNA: TGTGCCAGCTCACCCGGACTTACACCTGTGTTTTTT. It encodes CASSPGLTPVFF.